The subject of this entry is one T cell receptor (beta chain). The CDR3 loop spans 16 amino acids. The germline V gene has CDR1 MNHEY and CDR2 SVGAGI. Trimming took off 2 bases at V and 2 bases at J, with 10 bases between the two ends. Generated by immunoSEQ multiplex PCR, the TCRdb table keeps only in-frame clones and is missing some. The sample consists of tens of thousands of clones, roughly 90% of them appearing once. This specimen comes from a study of technical replicates of blood from a few donors. V is TRBV6-5 and J is TRBJ2-6; D remains unclear. Material: PBMCs. The TCR was taken from a human donor in good health. Some clones in this sample may be carry-over from other donors' samples. The CDR3 DNA reads TGTGCCAGCAGTTACAGCACCACCACTGGGGCCAACGTCCTGACTTTC. It specifies CASSYSTTTGANVLTF.